Listed here are 24 T cell receptor beta chains from one sample, sequenced in a study of cytomegalovirus exposure and HLA in healthy donors (dated by TCRdb to 2016 to 2017). Libraries came from the immunoSEQ multiplex PCR assay. For the multiplex PCR, a mixture combining 60 forward primers for TCR Vbeta segments and 13 reverse primers for TCR Jbeta segments was used. In its TCRdb copy, this immuneACCESS table keeps in-frame sequences only and misses some clones. Where compared with another copy, unresolved V genes explain less than half of these, and the others have no known cause. The sample includes about 120,000 clones, with around a tenth observed a single time. The ten largest clones represent 2.5% to 3.5% of the sample. Sequencing was performed on PBMCs. The receptor set was obtained from a man between 25 and 39 years old in good health and CMV-seronegative.

This clone appeared a few times. The genes are TRBV4-1 and TRBJ2-5, with TRBD2 identical over 10 bases. Germline-derived CDR1 and CDR2 are MGHRA and YSYEKL. The junction had 4 bases not matched to a gene; V was cut back by 5 bases and J by 4 bases. CDR3 length: 14 residues. This CDR3 is CASSKLAGVETQYF. DNA for the CDR3: TGCGCCAGCAGCAAGCTAGCGGGAGTAGAGACCCAGTACTTC.

Only a few counts were recorded for this clone. The rearrangement joins TRBV4-3 to TRBJ1-6; D gene unclear. V lost 3 bases and J lost 1, with 10 bases in between. The CDR3 is 16 residues long. Germline values: CDR1 LGHNA, CDR2 YSLEER. CDR3 sequence (DNA): TGCGCCAGCAGCCAGGGGTTAGCGTCCTATAATTCACCCCTCCACTTT. Its translation is CASSQGLASYNSPLHF.

This clone was seen only a few times. The chain carries TRBV10-1 and TRBJ2-7, with D possibly TRBD1 on 5 matching bases. This CDR3 has 13 residues. From germline, CDR1 is WNHNN and CDR2 SYGVQD (reference sequence). The V gene lost 7 bases and the J gene lost 6 bases, with 16 bases spanning the gap. Here the CDR3 DNA reads TGCGCCAGCACCGAGAGTGTCCAGGGCGAGCAGTACTTC. Translation: CASTESVQGEQYF.

This clone was seen a few times. J is TRBJ2-7 and V is TRBV15; weak D call: TRBD1 (6 bases). Germline V lookup: CDR1 LNHNV, CDR2 YYDKDF (reference sequence). V gave up 0 bases and J gave up 7 bases, with 19 bases separating them. The CDR3 is 16 residues long. The CDR3 coding sequence is TGTGCCACCAGCAGAGACCACGGGACACCCGGTGGAGAGCAGTACTTC. Translating it yields CATSRDHGTPGGEQYF.

The chain joins TRBV19 to TRBJ1-2, with a tentative D call TRBD1 (6 bases). V lost 6 bases to trimming and J lost 7 bases, with 15 bases between them. The CDR3 has 13 residues. The germline gives CDR1 LNHDA, CDR2 SQIVND (reference sequence). The CDR3 region is CASRIRGSAGYTF. CDR3 nucleotides: TGTGCCAGTAGAATCAGGGGTTCGGCTGGCTACACCTTC.

The rearrangement links TRBV23-1 to TRBJ2-2, with D maybe TRBD1 (6 bases). TRBV23-1 is recorded as an ORF, its role being uncertain. V gave up 8 bases and J gave up 6 bases, with 16 bases separating them. This CDR3 spans 14 amino acids. CDR3 DNA: TGCGCCAGCCCAGCAGCAGGGGTGGCCGGGGAGCTGTTTTTT. Translating gives CASPAAGVAGELFF.

This clone was found a few times. The CDR3 DNA is TGTGCCAGCAGCGAGACTCCGACAGGGAACGGGGAGCTGTTTTTT. Its translation is CASSETPTGNGELFF. This sequence joins TRBV14 and TRBJ2-2; 7 bases map to TRBD1. V trimming: 5 bases; J trimming: 7 bases; junction bases outside the gene matches: 10. The CDR3 covers 15 residues. CDR1 SGHDN and CDR2 FVKESK come from the germline V gene. The full variable domain, completed using reference TRBV14 and TRBJ2-2, is EAGVTQFPSHSVIEKGQTVTLRCDPISGHDNLYWYRRVMGKEIKFLLHFVKESKQDESGMPNNRFLAERTGGTYSTLKVQPAELEDSGVYFCASSETPTGNGELFFGEGSRLTVL.

The chain joins TRBV2 to TRBJ2-7; tentatively, D is TRBD1 (5 bases). Trimming stripped 4 bases from V and 5 bases from J, with 15 bases between. CDR1 is SNHLY and CDR2 is FYNNEI in the germline V gene. CDR3 length equals 14 residues. The CDR3 is CASSGYPRVDEQYF. The CDR3 nucleotides read TGTGCCAGCAGTGGATACCCCAGGGTCGACGAGCAGTACTTC.

Remarks on this clone: It differs at one base from a far larger clone, so likely a read error. The chain combines TRBV5-1 with TRBJ2-7, with 8 bases matching TRBD1. CDR3 length equals 17 residues. The germline gives CDR1 SGHRS, CDR2 YFSETQ. The junction had 11 bases not matched to a gene; V was cut back by 3 bases and J by 0 bases. The CDR3 protein is CASSSLDLTGDSYEQYF. DNA for the CDR3: TGCGCCAGCAGCTCTCTAGATTTGACAGGGGACTCCTACGAGCAGTACTTC.

The chain combines TRBV6-1 with TRBJ1-1; a weak D match, TRBD1 (6 bases). The germline V gene has CDR1 MNHNS and CDR2 SASEGT. V was pared by 4 bases and J by 4 bases, with 13 bases between. This CDR3 region has 14 residues. The CDR3 DNA sequence: TGTGCCAGCAGTGCCAGGGGTTTTGGCACTGAAGCTTTCTTT. Residues: CASSARGFGTEAFF.

This clone appeared a few times. V usage is TRBV7-6 and J usage is TRBJ2-3; TRBD1 matches 7 bases. V shed 0 bases and J 2 bases; nucleotides not matched to a gene: 14. This CDR3 is built from 19 residues. Per germline, CDR1 SGHVS and CDR2 FNYEAQ. The chain's CDR3 is CASSLAVGGFGANTDTQYF. The CDR3 region has the DNA TGTGCCAGCAGCTTAGCGGTAGGGGGCTTTGGCGCTAACACAGATACGCAGTATTTT. The variable domain in full, with the rest retrieved from reference TRBV7-6 and TRBJ2-3, is GAGVSQSPRYKVTKRGQDVALRCDPISGHVSLYWYRQALGQGPEFLTYFNYEAQQDKSGLPNDRFSAERPEGSISTLTIQRTEQRDSAMYRCASSLAVGGFGANTDTQYFGPGTRLTVL.

The chain has TRBV6-1 and TRBJ2-3; 12 bases are shared with TRBD2. The J segment lost 4 bases and the V segment lost 3 bases, leaving 5 bases of the junction unmatched. CDR1 is MNHNS and CDR2 is SASEGT in the germline V gene. The CDR3 loop spans 16 amino acids. The CDR3 sequence is CASSDRLAGEADTQYF. The CDR3 nucleotides read TGTGCCAGCAGTGACCGACTAGCGGGAGAGGCAGATACGCAGTATTTT.

A few counts support this clone. This CDR3 is also generated by other DNA sequences in the sample. The rearrangement uses TRBV4-1 and TRBJ1-6; D not resolved. Germline CDR1 reads MGHRA; CDR2 reads YSYEKL. Deletions cut 0 bases from V and 9 bases from J, with 3 bases between. The CDR3 is 12 residues long. The CDR3 is CASSQDRSPLHF. The CDR3 nucleotides are TGCGCCAGCAGCCAAGACCGTTCACCCCTCCACTTT.

This chain uses TRBV10-1 with TRBJ1-5; 8 bases line up with TRBD1. This CDR3 has 13 amino acids. The germline V gene has CDR1 WNHNN and CDR2 SYGVQD (reference sequence). V gave up 6 bases and J gave up 4 bases; unmatched junction bases: 2. CDR3 nucleotides: TGCGCCAGCAGCAGGACAGGGAATCAGCCCCAGCATTTT. Its translation is CASSRTGNQPQHF.

CDR3 nucleotide sequence: TGTGCCAGCAGATACGGGACAGGCTACGAGCAGTACTTC. It translates to CASRYGTGYEQYF. This rearrangement joins TRBV27 to TRBJ2-7; TRBD1 matches at 8 bases. The V gene's germline CDR1 is MNHEY and CDR2 SMNVEV (reference sequence). The CDR3 runs to 13 residues. Germline trimming cut 6 bases from V and 3 bases from J; bases unmatched to any gene: 4.

The chain is built from TRBV9 and TRBJ2-7; possibly TRBD1 for D (5 bases). The CDR3 loop spans 16 amino acids. The germline CDR1 and CDR2 sequences are SGDLS and YYNGEE. Deletions cut 1 base from V and 3 bases from J, with 17 bases between. The CDR3 DNA reads as TGTGCCAGCAGCGTAAGGGGTGGGAAACAGATCTACGAGCAGTACTTC. This sequence encodes CASSVRGGKQIYEQYF. Supplemented by reference TRBV9 and TRBJ2-7, the full variable domain reads DSGVTQTPKHLITATGQRVTLRCSPRSGDLSVYWYQQSLDQGLQFLIQYYNGEERAKGNILERFSAQQFPDLHSELNLSSLELGDSALYFCASSVRGGKQIYEQYFGPGTRLTVT.

This clone was recorded a few times. The CDR3 loop reads CSARRVDEQFF. CDR3 in DNA: TGCAGTGCTAGAAGAGTAGATGAGCAGTTCTTC. The chain uses TRBV20-1 and TRBJ2-1, with unresolved D. Looked up from germline, CDR1 is DFQATT and CDR2 is SNEGSKA (reference sequence). V was shortened by 2 bases and J by 8 bases, with 7 bases between the two germline ends. CDR3 length: 11 amino acids.

This clone turned up a few times. The chain uses TRBV6-1 and TRBJ2-2; D is uncertain. Germline CDR1 is MNHNS and CDR2 is SASEGT. Trimming stripped 4 bases from V and 2 bases from J, with 5 bases between. The CDR3 covers 13 residues. CDR3 loop: CASSVANTGELFF. CDR3 sequence (DNA): TGTGCCAGCAGTGTGGCAAACACCGGGGAGCTGTTTTTT.

The gene calls are TRBV29-1 and TRBJ2-4, with D maybe TRBD2 (6 bases). V was pared by 2 bases and J by 7 bases, with 12 bases between. This CDR3 region has 13 residues. Germline V lookup: CDR1 SQVTM, CDR2 ANQGSEA. This CDR3 is CSVEPEGWNIQYF. As DNA, the CDR3 is TGCAGCGTTGAACCGGAGGGTTGGAACATTCAGTACTTC.

The chain uses TRBV5-1 and TRBJ1-5; D remains ambiguous. Germline CDR1 reads SGHRS; CDR2 reads YFSETQ. The CDR3 covers 14 residues. V dropped 0 bases and J dropped 6 bases, with 10 bases sitting between them. The CDR3 DNA is TGCGCCAGCAGCTTGGGGTCGGAGGGTCAGCCCCAGCATTTT. Its translation is CASSLGSEGQPQHF.

The rearrangement joins TRBV2 to TRBJ1-2; TRBD1 agrees at 12 bases. In germline, CDR1 is SNHLY, CDR2 FYNNEI. The junction had 10 bases not matched to a gene; V was cut back by 2 bases and J by 6 bases. CDR3 length: 17 residues. CDR3 sequence: CASSESGQGALSNGYTF. CDR3 DNA: TGTGCCAGCAGTGAATCGGGACAGGGGGCGTTATCAAATGGCTACACCTTC.

This clone came up many times. This chain uses TRBV7-3 with TRBJ2-1; TRBD2 is a possible D gene (5 bases). The germline V gene has CDR1 SGHTA and CDR2 FQGTGA. The V and J ends lost 0 bases and 5 bases respectively, with 17 bases between them. The CDR3 is 17 residues long. CDR3 in DNA: TGTGCCAGCAGCTTAACCCGGACTGGTTGGGCAAACAATGAGCAGTTCTTC. Translating it yields CASSLTRTGWANNEQFF. The full variable domain, in which reference TRBV7-3 and TRBJ2-1 provide the parts outside the CDR3, is GAGVSQTPSNKVTEKGKYVELRCDPISGHTALYWYRQSLGQGPEFLIYFQGTGAADDSGLPNDRFFAVRPEGSVSTLKIQRTERGDSAVYLCASSLTRTGWANNEQFFGPGTRLTVL.

The table lists this clone with a few counts. The chain joins TRBV7-8 to TRBJ2-3; 13 positions agree with TRBD2. The J segment lost 5 bases and the V segment lost 3 bases, leaving 5 bases of the junction unmatched. This CDR3 has 16 amino acids. Germline V gene data show CDR1 as SGHVS and CDR2 as FQNEAQ. The DNA of the CDR3 is TGTGCCAGCAGCTTCGGACTAGCGGGGGTCGGAGATACGCAGTATTTT. The encoded protein is CASSFGLAGVGDTQYF.

The rearrangement joins TRBV28 to TRBJ1-2; possible D gene TRBD1, 6 bases. Per germline, CDR1 MDHEN and CDR2 SYDVKM. There are 15 residues in the CDR3. The ends were cut back, 6 bases at V and 0 bases at J, with 14 bases in the middle. DNA of the CDR3: TGTGCCAGCAGGACCGGGACACGATCTAACTATGGCTACACCTTC. Translating gives CASRTGTRSNYGYTF.